The next 32 T cell receptor beta chains were all read from a single sample in a study of blood T cell repertoires in COVID-19. Here immunoSEQ multiplex PCR was the method, and the copy in TCRdb shows in-frame clones only, minus some. Among about 79,000 clones listed, over 85% were seen once. The sample comprised peripheral blood. The receptors here all came from a man in his fifties or sixties with active COVID-19.

This rearrangement joins TRBV23-1 to TRBJ2-1; D gene ambiguous. TRBV23-1 is annotated as an ORF whose role is uncertain. V lost 0 bases and J 3 bases, leaving 9 bases between the germline ends. The CDR3 totals 15 residues. CDR3 coding DNA: TGCGCCAGCAGTCAATCTGCCAGTGTCTACAATGAGCAGTTCTTC. Encoded protein: CASSQSASVYNEQFF.

This clone was counted a single time. The chain joins TRBV5-5 to TRBJ2-5; 8 nucleotides line up with TRBD2. The junction had 6 bases not matched to a gene; V was cut back by 0 bases and J by 5 bases. Germline-derived CDR1 and CDR2 are SGHKS and YYEKEE (reference sequence). CDR3 length: 15 amino acids. This CDR3 is CASSLAGGRFETQYF. The CDR3 DNA sequence: TGTGCCAGCAGCTTGGCGGGGGGGCGATTCGAGACCCAGTACTTC.

This chain links TRBV4-1 with TRBJ1-2, with 7 bases fitting TRBD1. CDR1 and CDR2 from the germline V gene are MGHRA and YSYEKL. V was clipped by 8 bases and J by 3 bases; unmatched bases: 9. The CDR3 is 14 amino acids. The CDR3: CASYGVGQDYGYTF. The DNA for the CDR3 is TGCGCCAGCTACGGTGTCGGACAGGACTATGGCTACACCTTC.

The V and J genes are TRBV28 and TRBJ1-3, with D hard to call. The CDR3 runs to 15 residues. Trimming took off 6 bases at V and 1 base at J, with 13 bases between the two ends. Germline CDR1 MDHEN, CDR2 SYDVKM. This CDR3 is CASSPAPGSGNTIYF. CDR3 sequence (DNA): TGTGCCAGCAGCCCAGCCCCGGGGTCTGGAAACACCATATATTTT.

The chain couples TRBV28 to TRBJ1-1, with D perhaps TRBD1 (5 bases). Germline V gene data show CDR1 as MDHEN and CDR2 as SYDVKM. The germline V and J ends were trimmed by 6 bases and 5 bases, with 19 bases remaining between them. The CDR3 totals 15 residues. The CDR3 here is CASSNHHSGKTEAFF. In nucleotides, the CDR3 is TGTGCCAGCAGCAACCATCATTCAGGGAAGACTGAAGCTTTCTTT.

V usage is TRBV28 and J usage is TRBJ2-3; D may be TRBD2 (5 bases). This CDR3 is 14 amino acids long. Trimming took off 3 bases at V and 5 bases at J, with 12 bases between the two ends. CDR1 MDHEN and CDR2 SYDVKM come from the germline V gene. CDR3 loop: CASSFHGKGDTQYF. In DNA form, the CDR3 reads TGTGCCAGCAGTTTTCACGGGAAGGGAGATACGCAGTATTTT.

The V gene is TRBV2, the J gene TRBJ2-3; 10 nucleotides align to TRBD2. V lost 4 bases to trimming and J lost 5 bases; unmatched junction nucleotides: 3. The CDR3 covers 14 residues. Looked up from germline, CDR1 is SNHLY and CDR2 is FYNNEI. The CDR3 DNA is TGTGCCAGCAGTGGCACTAGCGGGAAAGATACGCAGTATTTT. Its protein product is CASSGTSGKDTQYF.

The chain couples TRBV3-1 (or the pseudogene TRBV3-2) to TRBJ2-1, with TRBD2 identical over 8 bases. V shed 4 bases and J 0 bases; nucleotides not matched to a gene: 8. This CDR3 region has 17 residues. Germline values: CDR1 LGHDT, CDR2 YNNKEL (reference sequence). CDR3 DNA: TGTGCCAGCAGCCTAATTCCGAGCGGGAGCTCCTACAATGAGCAGTTCTTC. This gives the protein CASSLIPSGSSYNEQFF.

This clone appeared once. V and J are TRBV5-3 and TRBJ1-1, with a tentative D call TRBD1 (5 bases). TRBV5-3 is filed as an ORF, its function uncertain. Trimming cost V 4 bases and J 12 bases, with 10 bases left between them. The CDR3 sequence is 10 residues long. CDR3 DNA sequence: TGTGCCAGAAGCCCCAGGGAAACTTTCTTT. It codes for CARSPRETFF.

The chain is built from TRBV28 and TRBJ1-1; 7 positions agree with TRBD1. Germline V CDR1 and CDR2: MDHEN, SYDVKM. The trim removed 7 bases at V and 2 bases at J, leaving 7 bases unmatched. The CDR3 totals 14 residues. CDR3 nucleotide sequence: TGTGCCAGCACACAAAGACAGGGAAACACTGAAGCTTTCTTT. Amino acids: CASTQRQGNTEAFF. The entire variable domain, with the rest obtained from reference TRBV28 and TRBJ1-1, is as follows: DVKVTQSSRYLVKRTGEKVFLECVQDMDHENMFWYRQDPGLGLRLIYFSYDVKMKEKGDIPEGYSVSREKKERFSLILESASTNQTSMYLCASTQRQGNTEAFFGQGTRLTVV.

The chain joins TRBV28 to TRBJ2-7; unclear D gene. This CDR3 spans 14 amino acids. Germline CDR1 reads MDHEN; CDR2 reads SYDVKM. V lost 8 bases, J lost 1 base, and 15 bases lay in between. Here the CDR3 DNA reads TGTGCCAGCTGTACTCCGGGTCCGTCCTACGAGCAGTACTTC. This encodes CASCTPGPSYEQYF.

V gene TRBV29-1 combines with J gene TRBJ2-2; D may be TRBD1 (6 bases). CDR1 and CDR2 (germline): SQVTM, ANQGSEA. The CDR3 loop spans 15 amino acids. With 6 bases removed from V and 4 bases from J, the gap between germline ends came to 18 bases. The CDR3 spells CSVGDNSMVTGELFF. The CDR3 bases are TGCAGCGTCGGGGACAACTCTATGGTCACCGGGGAGCTGTTTTTT.

The J gene is TRBJ2-7, the V gene TRBV28; possibly TRBD1 for D (5 bases). V was shortened by 4 bases and J by 2 bases, with 12 bases between the two germline ends. The germline gives CDR1 MDHEN, CDR2 SYDVKM. The CDR3 is made up of 14 amino acids. Here the CDR3 reads CASSWGRAAYEQYF. The CDR3 region has the DNA TGTGCCAGCAGTTGGGGCAGGGCGGCCTACGAGCAGTACTTC. Drawing the rest from reference TRBV28 and TRBJ2-7, the complete variable domain is DVKVTQSSRYLVKRTGEKVFLECVQDMDHENMFWYRQDPGLGLRLIYFSYDVKMKEKGDIPEGYSVSREKKERFSLILESASTNQTSMYLCASSWGRAAYEQYFGPGTRLTVT.

This chain joins TRBV6-5 and TRBJ1-3; D is unclear. V shed 8 bases and J shed 0 bases, with 11 bases lying between them. The CDR3 length is 14 residues. Per the germline V gene, CDR1 is MNHEY and CDR2 is SVGAGI. CDR3 DNA: TGTGCCAGCCTAGGAGCCGGCTCTGGAAACACCATATATTTT. This sequence encodes CASLGAGSGNTIYF.

This clone showed up just once. The V and J genes are TRBV9 and TRBJ2-7, with a weak D call TRBD2 (5 bases). The V end lost 4 bases, the J end lost 7 bases, and 12 bases lay between the germline ends. Germline V lookup: CDR1 SGDLS, CDR2 YYNGEE. The CDR3 runs to 12 residues. Here the CDR3 DNA reads TGTGCCAGCAGCCCAGAGGGTAGGGAGCAGTACTTC. Residues: CASSPEGREQYF.

The chain joins TRBV6-1 to TRBJ1-1; 9 bases are a match to TRBD1. Germline CDR1 reads MNHNS; CDR2 reads SASEGT. The CDR3 consists of 15 residues. V dropped 1 base and J dropped 13; count of bases not matched to a gene: 13. The CDR3 nucleotides are TGTGCCAGCAGTGAAGAGCCGACAGGGGGTAAGATTGATTTCTTT. It specifies CASSEEPTGGKIDFF.

J is TRBJ2-2 and V is TRBV7-9, with TRBD2 as a possible D gene (5 bases). Trimming left V 1 base short and J 3 bases short, with 12 bases between. This CDR3 contains 16 residues. Per germline, CDR1 SEHNR and CDR2 FQNEAQ (reference sequence). The CDR3, as DNA: TGTGCCAGCAGCTTAGGCCCAGCGGTGCACACCGGGGAGCTGTTTTTT. Its protein product is CASSLGPAVHTGELFF.

This sequence joins TRBV5-6 and TRBJ2-5, with 8 bases identical to TRBD2. The CDR3 is 15 amino acids. CDR1 is SGHDT and CDR2 is YYEEEE in the germline V gene. V lost 5 bases, J lost 2 bases, and 8 bases stayed unmatched. The CDR3 DNA reads as TGTGCCAGCAGTCTTCGCACTAGCGGACAAGAGACCCAGTACTTC. As protein: CASSLRTSGQETQYF. Combining the CDR3 with reference TRBV5-6 and TRBJ2-5 gives the whole variable domain DAGVTQSPTHLIKTRGQQVTLRCSPKSGHDTVSWYQQALGQGPQFIFQYYEEEERQRGNFPDRFSGHQFPNYSSELNVNALLLGDSALYLCASSLRTSGQETQYFGPGTRLLVL.

Written as DNA, the CDR3 is TGTGCCAGCAGCCAAGGCGGGAGATCCTACGAGCAGTACTTC. Its translation: CASSQGGRSYEQYF. J is TRBJ2-7 and V is TRBV3-1 (or the pseudogene TRBV3-2); 7 bases agree with TRBD2. The CDR3 loop spans 14 amino acids. Germline V CDR1 and CDR2: LGHDT, YNNKEL (reference sequence). V gave up 1 base and J gave up 1 base; unmatched junction bases: 1.

This clone was seen a single time. The chain recombines TRBV5-6 with TRBJ2-3; D not certain. V was cut by 4 bases and J by 1 base, with 10 bases left in between. The CDR3 is 14 residues long. Germline CDR1 SGHDT, CDR2 YYEEEE. The CDR3 here is CASSAGLGTDTQYF. The DNA for the CDR3 is TGTGCCAGCAGCGCCGGGTTGGGCACAGATACGCAGTATTTT.

The chain has TRBV27 and TRBJ2-1; a weak D match, TRBD2 (7 bases). Germline CDR1 reads MNHEY; CDR2 reads SMNVEV (reference sequence). This CDR3 contains 15 residues. The V end was cut by 8 bases, the J end by 8 bases, with 22 bases between. The CDR3 nucleotides read TGTGCCAGCTTCCATGGGAGGGGGGCGTACGATGAGCAGTTCTTC. This sequence encodes CASFHGRGAYDEQFF.

The chain links TRBV28 to TRBJ2-1, with 8 bases lining up with TRBD1. The germline V gene has CDR1 MDHEN and CDR2 SYDVKM. The CDR3 totals 16 residues. Trimming at V came to 7 bases and at J to 6 bases, leaving 14 bases not matched to a gene. CDR3 amino acids: CASTPLGQGWGNEQFF. Written as DNA, the CDR3 is TGTGCCAGCACCCCCTTAGGACAGGGTTGGGGCAATGAGCAGTTCTTC.

The chain carries TRBV7-2 and TRBJ2-1; 8 bases align to TRBD1. Germline-derived CDR1 and CDR2 are SGHTA and FQGNSA. V trimming: 6 bases; J trimming: 1 base; junction bases outside the gene matches: 8. The length of the CDR3 is 16 residues. The CDR3 region has the DNA TGTGCCAGCAGTTACGGACAGGGAATGTCCTACAATGAGCAGTTCTTC. It is translated as CASSYGQGMSYNEQFF.

In this sample, this clone turned up once. The rearrangement uses TRBV6-1 and TRBJ1-5; a possible D gene is TRBD1 (5 bases). The CDR3 consists of 15 residues. Germline V gene lookup returns CDR1 MNHNS and CDR2 SASEGT. V was clipped by 5 bases and J by 5 bases, with 16 bases between them. The CDR3 DNA reads TGTGCCAGCAGTACCCCCGACAGCGGGTATCAGCCCCAGCATTTT. Translated, it gives CASSTPDSGYQPQHF.

The V gene is TRBV28, the J gene TRBJ2-1; 7 bases map to TRBD1. Trimming took 5 bases from V and 0 from J; bases not matched to a gene: 7. There are 16 residues in the CDR3. Germline V CDR1 and CDR2: MDHEN, SYDVKM. As DNA, the CDR3 is TGTGCCAGCAGTAAAACCTCAGGGGGCTCCTACAATGAGCAGTTCTTC. Translated: CASSKTSGGSYNEQFF.

The chain carries TRBV11-2 and TRBJ2-2; D is possibly TRBD2 (5 bases). The V gene's germline CDR1 is SGHAT and CDR2 FQNNGV. V lost 5 bases and J lost 8, with 12 bases in between. This CDR3 is built from 13 residues. CDR3 nucleotides: TGTGCCAGCAGCGCAGGCTTAGCGGGGGAGCTGTTTTTT. Residues: CASSAGLAGELFF. Full variable domain (outside the CDR3, taken from reference TRBV11-2 and TRBJ2-2): EAGVAQSPRYKIIEKRQSVAFWCNPISGHATLYWYQQILGQGPKLLIQFQNNGVVDDSQLPKDRFSAERLKGVDSTLKIQPAKLEDSAVYLCASSAGLAGELFFGEGSRLTVL.

This clone has just one count. The V gene is TRBV6-2 or TRBV6-3, the J gene TRBJ2-1; 9 bases are shared with TRBD1. V trimming: 2 bases; J trimming: 9 bases; junction bases outside the gene matches: 8. The germline CDR1 and CDR2 sequences are MNHEY and SVGEGT. This CDR3 is 15 amino acids long. The CDR3 spells CASSYGTGRKREQFF. In nucleotides, the CDR3 is TGTGCCAGCAGTTACGGGACAGGGAGAAAGCGTGAGCAGTTCTTC.

This clone was seen only once. The J gene is TRBJ2-1, the V gene TRBV7-3, with TRBD2 identical over 8 bases. Germline loops: CDR1 SGHTA, CDR2 FQGTGA. This CDR3 region has 16 residues. V lost 0 bases, J lost 8 bases, and 9 bases stayed unmatched. CDR3 nucleotides: TGTGCCAGCAGCTTAACCCCTCTAGCGGGTAGGCATGAGCAGTTCTTC. Its protein product is CASSLTPLAGRHEQFF.

CDR3 residues: CASSTGLLRGTDTQYF. CDR3 in DNA: TGTGCCAGCAGCACCGGACTTCTCCGGGGCACAGATACGCAGTATTTT. J is TRBJ2-3 and V is TRBV11-2, with D perhaps matching TRBD2 (5 bases). Germline V gene data show CDR1 as SGHAT and CDR2 as FQNNGV. Trimming removed 5 bases from V and 1 base from J, with 16 bases in between. This CDR3 contains 16 residues. The full variable domain, rest sourced from reference TRBV11-2 and TRBJ2-3, is EAGVAQSPRYKIIEKRQSVAFWCNPISGHATLYWYQQILGQGPKLLIQFQNNGVVDDSQLPKDRFSAERLKGVDSTLKIQPAKLEDSAVYLCASSTGLLRGTDTQYFGPGTRLTVL.

The chain carries TRBV9 and TRBJ1-2, with D maybe TRBD1 (6 bases). CDR3 length: 15 amino acids. The V gene's germline CDR1 is SGDLS and CDR2 YYNGEE. V dropped 4 bases and J dropped 2 bases, with 15 bases sitting between them. CDR3 DNA sequence: TGTGCCAGCAGCCCAGGTCAGGGGACCAACTATGGCTACACCTTC. It is translated as CASSPGQGTNYGYTF.

V is TRBV5-1 and J is TRBJ2-7, with D maybe TRBD1 (5 bases). The V gene's germline CDR1 is SGHRS and CDR2 YFSETQ. The V gene lost 4 bases and the J gene lost 0 bases, with 11 bases spanning the gap. This CDR3 contains 14 residues. CDR3 residues: CASSLDTNSYEQYF. In DNA form, the CDR3 reads TGCGCCAGCAGCCTGGACACCAACTCCTACGAGCAGTACTTC.

The chain employs TRBV10-3 and TRBJ2-1, with D hard to call. Germline V gene lookup returns CDR1 ENHRY and CDR2 SYGVKD. Trimming left V 4 bases short and J 5 bases short, with 18 bases between. This CDR3 is 16 amino acids long. Here the CDR3 reads CAISGEPPNRNNEQFF. In DNA form, the CDR3 reads TGTGCCATCAGTGGAGAACCTCCCAACAGAAACAATGAGCAGTTCTTC.